Each of the 14 T cell receptor beta chains below was sequenced from the same sample in a study of CD8 T cells in ankylosing spondylitis. TCRdb reprocessed the 5' RACE reads with MiXCR, giving one entry per CDR3 protein. The table lists 150,000 to 200,000 distinct CDR3 sequences, about an eighth of them singletons. Material for sequencing was blood, either unsorted or a sorted T cell fraction (not recorded which). The receptors derive from a female donor with ankylosing spondylitis or in good health (not recorded which).

This clonotype has only a few counts. The rearrangement links TRBV12-3 or TRBV12-4 to TRBJ1-4; D unclear. Trimming stripped 6 bases from V and 3 bases from J, with 8 bases between. This CDR3 has 13 amino acids. The CDR3 nucleotides read TGTGCCAGCAGCCTCGGGTCTAATGAAAAACTGTTTTTT. This encodes CASSLGSNEKLFF.

This clonotype has only a few counts. The V call is TRBV7-6, the J call TRBJ1-1; 7 nucleotides match TRBD1. The CDR3 sequence is 14 residues long. Unmatched junction bases numbered 4, after V lost 0 bases and J lost 6 bases. The germline CDR1 and CDR2 sequences are SGHVS and FNYEAQ. The CDR3 DNA reads TGTGCCAGCAGCTTAGCGAGCACAGGGGCTGAAGCTTTCTTT. Translated: CASSLASTGAEAFF.

As concerns this clonotype: Just one base apart from a much larger clone, this may be a read error. The genes are TRBV7-2 and TRBJ2-1; the match to TRBD2 covers 13 bases. The CDR3 has 16 residues. With 5 bases clipped from V and 11 bases from J, the junction kept 12 bases outside the gene matches. Germline V CDR1 and CDR2: SGHTA, FQGNSA. This chain's CDR3 is CASSPTGTSGTYKQFF. CDR3 coding DNA: TGTGCCAGCAGCCCGACCGGGACTAGCGGGACCTATAAGCAGTTCTTC. Variable domain in full (rest from reference TRBV7-2 and TRBJ2-1): GAGVSQSPSNKVTEKGKDVELRCDPISGHTALYWYRQSLGQGLEFLIYFQGNSAPDKSGLPSDRFSAERTGGSVSTLTIQRTQQEDSAVYLCASSPTGTSGTYKQFFGPGTRLTVL.

This clonotype was counted ten times or more. CDR3 sequence (DNA): TGCAGCGCTCAACCCGGGCCCGATAGGGGAGCTTTCTTT. Its protein product is CSAQPGPDRGAFF. The V and J genes are TRBV29-1 and TRBJ1-1; a possible D gene is TRBD1 (5 bases). The CDR3 sequence is 13 residues long. Trimming pared 7 bases from V and 10 bases from J, leaving 22 bases between. The germline CDR1 and CDR2 sequences are SQVTM and ANQGSEA.

Written as DNA, the CDR3 is TGTGCCATCAGTGAGACTACTGGGCTAGCCAACACAGATACGCAGTATTTT. This sequence encodes CAISETTGLANTDTQYF. This chain links TRBV10-3 with TRBJ2-3, with a weak D call TRBD2 (5 bases). The CDR3 consists of 17 residues. Germline loops: CDR1 ENHRY, CDR2 SYGVKD. V lost 2 bases to trimming and J lost 2 bases, with 17 bases between them.

The rearrangement joins TRBV19 to TRBJ1-2; D is unclear. The CDR3 spans 15 residues. In germline, CDR1 is LNHDA, CDR2 SQIVND (reference sequence). V dropped 3 bases and J dropped 1 base, with 12 bases sitting between them. The chain's CDR3 is CASSINLVNNYGYTF. As DNA, the CDR3 is TGTGCCAGTAGTATTAATCTGGTCAATAACTATGGCTACACCTTC.

In regard to this clonotype: A much more abundant neighbour one base away suggests this may be a read error. This chain links TRBV20-1 with TRBJ1-5; TRBD1 matches 9 bases. CDR3 length: 14 residues. From germline, CDR1 is DFQATT and CDR2 SNEGSKA (reference sequence). V was pared by 0 bases and J by 4 bases, with 1 base of the junction left unmatched. CDR3 nucleotides: TGCAGTGCTAGAGAGGACAGGGGAAATCAGCCCCAGCATTTT. It encodes CSAREDRGNQPQHF.

DNA of the CDR3: TGTGCCAGCAGTATGAACAGGGTTTACATTCAGTACTTC. Protein sequence: CASSMNRVYIQYF. The rearrangement uses TRBV6-2 or TRBV6-3 and TRBJ2-4, with a weak D call TRBD1 (6 bases). Germline V lookup: CDR1 MNHEY, CDR2 SVGEGT. CDR3 length equals 13 residues. Trimming pared 5 bases from V and 8 bases from J, leaving 13 bases between.

The table lists this clonotype with many counts. This chain links TRBV7-3 with TRBJ2-2; 7 bases agree with TRBD1. The V gene's germline CDR1 is SGHTA and CDR2 FQGTGA. The CDR3 covers 15 residues. V trimming: 3 bases; J trimming: 0 bases; junction bases outside the gene matches: 1. This CDR3 reads CASSLQGANTGELFF. In DNA, the CDR3 is TGTGCCAGCAGCTTGCAGGGGGCGAACACCGGGGAGCTGTTTTTT. Supplemented by reference TRBV7-3 and TRBJ2-2, the full variable domain reads GAGVSQTPSNKVTEKGKYVELRCDPISGHTALYWYRQSLGQGPEFLIYFQGTGAADDSGLPNDRFFAVRPEGSVSTLKIQRTERGDSAVYLCASSLQGANTGELFFGEGSRLTVL.

This clonotype was detected ten times or more. The J gene is TRBJ2-3, the V gene TRBV7-2, with no clear D. Deletions cut 2 bases from V and 0 bases from J, with 6 bases between. There are 14 residues in the CDR3. Germline CDR1 SGHTA, CDR2 FQGNSA. DNA for the CDR3: TGTGCCAGCAGCTTATTGCCTAGCACAGATACGCAGTATTTT. Translated: CASSLLPSTDTQYF.

This clonotype came up a few times. The chain employs TRBV7-8 and TRBJ2-3; D is possibly TRBD2 (6 bases). From germline, CDR1 is SGHVS and CDR2 FQNEAQ. This CDR3 contains 16 residues. V was clipped by 0 bases and J by 6 bases, with 16 bases between them. This CDR3 reads CASSLAGWGVADTQYF. As DNA, the CDR3 is TGTGCCAGCAGCTTAGCGGGTTGGGGGGTGGCGGATACGCAGTATTTT.

This clonotype was recorded at least ten times. The chain links TRBV20-1 to TRBJ2-7, with a possible D match to TRBD1 (5 bases). Germline loops: CDR1 DFQATT, CDR2 SNEGSKA (reference sequence). V lost 1 base to trimming and J lost 7 bases, with 11 bases between them. The CDR3 is 12 amino acids. The CDR3 reads CSARGLGEEQYF. Here the CDR3 DNA reads TGCAGTGCTAGAGGATTAGGGGAAGAGCAGTACTTC.

This clonotype was counted ten times or more. The rearrangement links TRBV6-5 to TRBJ1-1; TRBD1 is a possible D gene (5 bases). V was pared by 4 bases and J by 0 bases, with 9 bases between. This CDR3 region has 14 residues. In germline, CDR1 is MNHEY, CDR2 SVGAGI. The CDR3 DNA is TGTGCCAGCAGTTCGCAGGGTCTGAACACTGAAGCTTTCTTT. Translation gives CASSSQGLNTEAFF.

This chain links TRBV5-1 with TRBJ2-7; D is unclear. The V gene lost 5 bases and the J gene lost 5 bases, with 11 bases spanning the gap. The germline CDR1 and CDR2 sequences are SGHRS and YFSETQ. CDR3 length: 12 amino acids. The CDR3 DNA reads TGCGCCAGCAGAGGGTCCTCTCACGAGCAGTACTTC. Its protein product is CASRGSSHEQYF.